One sample yielded the 20 T cell receptor beta chains listed below, sequenced in a study of long-term antiretroviral therapy in people with HIV. Survey-level immunoSEQ v3.0 assays were run. TCRdb keeps only in-frame clones here, not all; method: immunoSEQ multiplex PCR. The sample yields 26,000 or so clones, around 89% seen once. The material was unsorted PBMCs, obtained 0.5 years after starting antiretroviral therapy. These receptors were taken from a woman aged 18-29 years with HIV.

The V and J genes are TRBV19 and TRBJ2-7; maybe TRBD1 (5 bases). Germline lookup yields CDR1 LNHDA and CDR2 SQIVND (reference sequence). V lost 3 bases and J 0 bases, leaving 15 bases between the germline ends. The length of the CDR3 is 16 residues. The CDR3 sequence is CASSMVATESSYEQYF. CDR3 nucleotides: TGTGCCAGTAGTATGGTGGCGACAGAGAGCTCCTACGAGCAGTACTTC.

This chain's CDR3 is CASSIDWSGTRGQGKKGYTF. CDR3 nucleotides: TGTGCCAGTAGTATAGATTGGTCGGGGACCCGCGGACAGGGCAAAAAGGGCTACACCTTC. The chain is built from TRBV19 and TRBJ1-2; the match to TRBD1 covers 8 bases. V was clipped by 0 bases and J by 8 bases; unmatched bases: 23. Looked up from germline, CDR1 is LNHDA and CDR2 is SQIVND (reference sequence). CDR3 length: 20 residues.

The CDR3 here is CASSLGRPVNTEAFF. DNA of the CDR3: TGCGCCAGCAGCTTAGGCAGGCCCGTGAACACTGAAGCTTTCTTT. The chain has TRBV5-1 and TRBJ1-1, with no clear D. Germline CDR1 is SGHRS and CDR2 is YFSETQ. This CDR3 spans 15 amino acids. Trimming cost V 2 bases and J 0 bases, with 11 bases left between them.

The chain couples TRBV19 to TRBJ2-6, with 7 bases fitting TRBD2. Germline V gene sequence: CDR1 LNHDA, CDR2 SQIVND (reference sequence). The CDR3 is 17 amino acids. V lost 3 bases, J lost 2 bases, and 7 bases stayed unmatched. Here the CDR3 reads CASSIRSGTAGANVLTF. The CDR3 bases are TGTGCCAGTAGTATTCGCAGCGGGACTGCTGGGGCCAACGTCCTGACTTTC. Looking up the rest from reference TRBV19 and TRBJ2-6 gives the full variable domain: DGGITQSPKYLFRKEGQNVTLSCEQNLNHDAMYWYRQDPGQGLRLIYYSQIVNDFQKGDIAEGYSVSREKKESFPLTVTSAQKNPTAFYLCASSIRSGTAGANVLTFGAGSRLTVL.

The gene calls are TRBV9 and TRBJ1-2; the D is unclear. The V gene's germline CDR1 is SGDLS and CDR2 YYNGEE. There are 16 residues in the CDR3. V lost 0 bases and J 8 bases, leaving 20 bases between the germline ends. The DNA for the CDR3 is TGTGCCAGCAGCGTAGACGTTCAACCAGCATACACGGGCTACACCTTC. Protein sequence: CASSVDVQPAYTGYTF.

CDR3 sequence: CASSLRPAGTGNTIYF. The CDR3 DNA reads TGTGCCAGCAGCCTAAGGCCCGCAGGAACTGGAAACACCATATATTTT. This chain joins TRBV7-2 and TRBJ1-3; D is unclear. V lost 5 bases, J lost 2 bases, and 16 bases lay in between. The CDR3 is 16 amino acids. Germline-derived CDR1 and CDR2 are SGHTA and FQGNSA.

J is TRBJ2-3 and V is TRBV7-2; D ambiguous. CDR1 and CDR2 (germline): SGHTA, FQGNSA. The CDR3 is 15 residues long. Trimming pared 6 bases from V and 3 bases from J, leaving 16 bases between. CDR3 DNA: TGTGCCAGCAGTTTCCTATCAGCGAGAACAGATACGCAGTATTTT. It is translated as CASSFLSARTDTQYF.

This CDR3 reads CASMEGEKLFF. The DNA for the CDR3 is TGTGCCAGCATGGAGGGTGAAAAACTGTTTTTT. V and J are TRBV27 and TRBJ1-4, with D unresolved. With 7 bases removed from V and 7 bases from J, the gap between germline ends came to 7 bases. CDR3 length equals 11 residues. In germline, CDR1 is MNHEY, CDR2 SMNVEV (reference sequence).

This clone was seen more than once but under ten times. This chain connects TRBV7-6 to TRBJ2-7; perhaps TRBD2 as D (6 bases). V dropped 1 base and J dropped 5 bases, with 15 bases sitting between them. In germline, CDR1 is SGHVS, CDR2 FNYEAQ. CDR3 size: 15 residues. CDR3 nucleotide sequence: TGTGCCAGCAGCTTAGGCGGGGAGAGGGTCGACGAGCAGTACTTC. It is translated as CASSLGGERVDEQYF.

The rearrangement uses TRBV27 and TRBJ1-1; maybe TRBD1 (5 bases). CDR3 size: 13 residues. V was clipped by 6 bases and J by 8 bases, with 16 bases between them. CDR1 MNHEY and CDR2 SMNVEV come from the germline V gene (reference sequence). The CDR3 DNA reads as TGTGCCAGCAGAGGGCAGGGTGGAGGAGAAGCTTTCTTT. This gives the protein CASRGQGGGEAFF.

CDR3 DNA sequence: TGTGCCAGCAGCCGGCTGAGTAGCGGGATGATCAATGAGCAGTTCTTC. Translated: CASSRLSSGMINEQFF. The chain recombines TRBV7-6 with TRBJ2-1; 8 positions agree with TRBD2. The CDR3 covers 16 residues. Germline V gives CDR1 SGHVS, CDR2 FNYEAQ. Unmatched junction bases numbered 12, after V lost 5 bases and J lost 6 bases. Using reference TRBV7-6 and TRBJ2-1 for the parts outside the CDR3, the full variable domain is GAGVSQSPRYKVTKRGQDVALRCDPISGHVSLYWYRQALGQGPEFLTYFNYEAQQDKSGLPNDRFSAERPEGSISTLTIQRTEQRDSAMYRCASSRLSSGMINEQFFGPGTRLTVL.

The chain carries TRBV11-2 and TRBJ2-1; D may be TRBD2 (6 bases). Trimming took off 4 bases at V and 10 bases at J, with 17 bases between the two ends. This CDR3 contains 14 residues. CDR1 is SGHAT and CDR2 is FQNNGV in the germline V gene. CDR3 loop: CASSSWTARGEQFF. The CDR3 nucleotides read TGTGCCAGCAGCTCATGGACTGCTCGGGGGGAGCAGTTCTTC.

The chain has TRBV21-1 and TRBJ1-3. TRBV21-1 is given as a pseudogene. The CDR3 runs to 14 residues. CDR3 residues: CASSTRGTGNTIYF. The CDR3 bases are TGTGCCAGCAGCACCCGTGGTACTGGAAACACCATATATTTT.

V gene TRBV11-2 combines with J gene TRBJ2-1; TRBD2 agrees at 9 bases. CDR1 SGHAT and CDR2 FQNNGV come from the germline V gene. The CDR3 covers 16 residues. The V gene end was trimmed by 3 bases and the J gene end by 4 bases; junction bases not matched to a gene: 7. Here the CDR3 reads CASSLLAGVGYNEQFF. In DNA, the CDR3 is TGTGCCAGCAGCTTGTTAGCGGGAGTGGGGTACAATGAGCAGTTCTTC.

This chain links TRBV7-9 with TRBJ2-7, with 13 bases matching TRBD2. J lost 7 bases, V lost 4 bases, and 4 bases had no gene match. This CDR3 spans 14 amino acids. Germline CDR1 reads SEHNR; CDR2 reads FQNEAQ (reference sequence). The CDR3: CASSSGGLAGEQYF. For the CDR3, the DNA is TGTGCCAGCAGCTCCGGGGGACTAGCGGGGGAGCAGTACTTC.

The V gene is TRBV7-2, the J gene TRBJ2-5, with D tentatively TRBD1 or TRBD2 (6 bases each). This CDR3 is 15 amino acids long. Germline CDR1 reads SGHTA; CDR2 reads FQGNSA. Deletions cut 1 base from V and 2 bases from J, with 11 bases between. The CDR3 DNA sequence: TGTGCCAGCAGCTTAGACCGGGGGCAGCAAGAGACCCAGTACTTC. It encodes CASSLDRGQQETQYF.

The chain carries TRBV6-5 and TRBJ1-4; TRBD1 might be the D (6 bases). The V gene's germline CDR1 is MNHEY and CDR2 SVGAGI. Trimming removed 2 bases at V and 7 bases at J, with 14 bases between. This CDR3 region has 15 residues. CDR3: CASSYSRGLTEKLFF. CDR3 coding DNA: TGTGCCAGCAGTTACAGCAGGGGCCTCACTGAAAAACTGTTTTTT.

This rearrangement joins TRBV15 to TRBJ2-1; D remains unclear. V lost 1 base and J lost 5, with 12 bases in between. The CDR3 length is 15 residues. In germline, CDR1 is LNHNV, CDR2 YYDKDF (reference sequence). CDR3 in DNA: TGTGCCACCAGCAGAGTCGGGCTTGGGGACAATGAGCAGTTCTTC. As protein: CATSRVGLGDNEQFF.

This chain connects TRBV11-2 to TRBJ2-7; TRBD1 agrees at 9 bases. CDR1 and CDR2 (germline): SGHAT, FQNNGV. The CDR3 has 16 residues. Trimming cost V 4 bases and J 3 bases; bases outside gene matches: 10. This CDR3 is CASSSPGQGVGYEQYF. In nucleotides, the CDR3 is TGTGCCAGCAGCTCACCGGGACAGGGAGTTGGCTACGAGCAGTACTTC.

The chain joins TRBV5-4 to TRBJ1-1, with TRBD1 matching over 9 bases. This CDR3 has 15 amino acids. Germline lookup yields CDR1 SGHNT and CDR2 YYREEE (reference sequence). J gave up 5 bases and V 2 bases, and 7 bases lay outside the gene matches. The CDR3: CASSFQQGARTEAFF. The DNA for the CDR3 is TGTGCCAGCAGCTTCCAACAGGGGGCCCGAACTGAAGCTTTCTTT. The whole variable domain, filled in from reference TRBV5-4 and TRBJ1-1, reads ETGVTQSPTHLIKTRGQQVTLRCSSQSGHNTVSWYQQALGQGPQFIFQYYREEENGRGNFPPRFSGLQFPNYSSELNVNALELDDSALYLCASSFQQGARTEAFFGQGTRLTVV.